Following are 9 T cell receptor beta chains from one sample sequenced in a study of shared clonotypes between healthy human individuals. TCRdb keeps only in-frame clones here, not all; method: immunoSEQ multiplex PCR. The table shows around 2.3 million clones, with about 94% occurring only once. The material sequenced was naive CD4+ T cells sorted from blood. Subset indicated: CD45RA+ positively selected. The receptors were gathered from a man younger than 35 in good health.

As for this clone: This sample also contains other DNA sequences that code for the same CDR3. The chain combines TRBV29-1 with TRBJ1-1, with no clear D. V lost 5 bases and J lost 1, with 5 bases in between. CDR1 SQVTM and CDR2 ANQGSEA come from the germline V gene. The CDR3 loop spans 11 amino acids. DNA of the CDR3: TGCAGCGTTCACAGGAACACTGAAGCTTTCTTT. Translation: CSVHRNTEAFF.

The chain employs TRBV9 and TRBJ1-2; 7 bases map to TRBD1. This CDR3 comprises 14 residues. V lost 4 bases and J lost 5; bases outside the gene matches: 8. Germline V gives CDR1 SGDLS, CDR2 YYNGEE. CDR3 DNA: TGTGCCAGCAGCATCGGACAGGTTGCTTATGGCTACACCTTC. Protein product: CASSIGQVAYGYTF.

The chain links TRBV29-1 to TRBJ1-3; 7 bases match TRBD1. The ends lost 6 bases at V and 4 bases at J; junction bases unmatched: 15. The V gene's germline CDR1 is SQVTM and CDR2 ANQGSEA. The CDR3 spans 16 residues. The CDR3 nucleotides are TGCAGCGTGGGCAAGGACAGGCCGTCTGGCGGAAACACCATATATTTT. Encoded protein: CSVGKDRPSGGNTIYF.

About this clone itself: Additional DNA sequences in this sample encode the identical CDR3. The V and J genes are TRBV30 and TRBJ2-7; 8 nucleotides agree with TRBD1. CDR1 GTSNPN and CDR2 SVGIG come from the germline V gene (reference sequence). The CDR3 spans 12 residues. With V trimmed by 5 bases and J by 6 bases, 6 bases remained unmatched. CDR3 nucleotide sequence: TGTGCCTGGGGACAGGGAGGTGGCGAGCAGTACTTC. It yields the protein CAWGQGGGEQYF.

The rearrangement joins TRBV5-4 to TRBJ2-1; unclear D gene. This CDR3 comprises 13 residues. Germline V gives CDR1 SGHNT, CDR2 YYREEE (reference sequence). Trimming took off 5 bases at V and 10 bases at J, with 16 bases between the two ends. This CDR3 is CASRDDWRAEQFF. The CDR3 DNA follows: TGTGCCAGCAGAGATGACTGGCGAGCGGAGCAGTTCTTC. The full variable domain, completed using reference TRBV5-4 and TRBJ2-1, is ETGVTQSPTHLIKTRGQQVTLRCSSQSGHNTVSWYQQALGQGPQFIFQYYREEENGRGNFPPRFSGLQFPNYSSELNVNALELDDSALYLCASRDDWRAEQFFGPGTRLTVL.

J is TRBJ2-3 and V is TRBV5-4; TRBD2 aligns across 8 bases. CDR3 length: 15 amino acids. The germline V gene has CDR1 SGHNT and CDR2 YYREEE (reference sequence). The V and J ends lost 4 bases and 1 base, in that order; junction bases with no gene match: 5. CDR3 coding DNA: TGTGCCAGCAGCACTGCGGGGGGCCGCACAGATACGCAGTATTTT. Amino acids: CASSTAGGRTDTQYF. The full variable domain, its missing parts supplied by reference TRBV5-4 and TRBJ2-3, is ETGVTQSPTHLIKTRGQQVTLRCSSQSGHNTVSWYQQALGQGPQFIFQYYREEENGRGNFPPRFSGLQFPNYSSELNVNALELDDSALYLCASSTAGGRTDTQYFGPGTRLTVL.

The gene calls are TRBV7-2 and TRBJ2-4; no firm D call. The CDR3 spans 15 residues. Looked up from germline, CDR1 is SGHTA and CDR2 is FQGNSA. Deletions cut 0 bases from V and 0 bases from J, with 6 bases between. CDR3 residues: CASSLAVIAKNIQYF. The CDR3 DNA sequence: TGTGCCAGCAGCTTAGCGGTTATAGCCAAAAACATTCAGTACTTC.

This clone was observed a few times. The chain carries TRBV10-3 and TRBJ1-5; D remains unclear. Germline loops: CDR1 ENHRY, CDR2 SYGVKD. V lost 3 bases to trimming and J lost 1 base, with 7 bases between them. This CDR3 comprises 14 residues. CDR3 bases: TGTGCCATCAGTGAAGTGCAGAGCAATCAGCCCCAGCATTTT. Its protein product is CAISEVQSNQPQHF.

Here the CDR3 reads CASSLLPGSSSYNSPLHF. In nucleotides, the CDR3 is TGTGCCAGCAGCCTCCTCCCGGGTTCGAGCTCCTATAATTCACCCCTCCACTTT. V and J are TRBV5-6 and TRBJ1-6, with D uncertain. CDR1 and CDR2 from the germline V gene are SGHDT and YYEEEE. The CDR3 runs to 18 residues. V was pared by 4 bases and J by 0 bases, with 17 bases between.